Following are 24 T cell receptor beta chains from one sample sequenced in a study of T cells after yellow fever vaccination. Using its own MiXCR run on the 5' RACE reads, TCRdb lists one record per CDR3 protein. The repertoire holds around 340,000 distinct CDR3 sequences, 8% to 10% seen once, with under 20% in the top ten. The sequencing used PBMCs, collected on the day of the first yellow fever vaccination. The source is a man aged 18 to 30 who received the YFV17D yellow fever vaccine.

The chain employs TRBV4-2 and TRBJ2-3, with 12 nucleotides matching TRBD2. Trimming took 4 bases from V and 1 from J; bases not matched to a gene: 9. The CDR3 is made up of 18 amino acids. Germline V gene data show CDR1 as LGHNA and CDR2 as YNFKEQ. The CDR3 DNA sequence: TGTGCCAGCAGCCGATCGAACCGACTAGCGGGGGGCACAGATACGCAGTATTTT. It is translated as CASSRSNRLAGGTDTQYF.

This clonotype came up many times. This chain links TRBV3-1 with TRBJ1-3; D is undetermined. In germline, CDR1 is LGHDT, CDR2 YNNKEL (reference sequence). This CDR3 is built from 14 residues. V was shortened by 4 bases and J by 0 bases, with 7 bases between the two germline ends. The CDR3 sequence: CASSLPFSGNTIYF. As DNA, the CDR3 is TGTGCCAGCAGCCTACCCTTCTCTGGAAACACCATATATTTT.

This clonotype was observed a handful of times. The rearrangement links TRBV6-2 or TRBV6-3 to TRBJ2-5; no clear D. CDR1 is MNHEY and CDR2 is SVGEGT in the germline V gene. Between the trimmed V and J ends, which lost 2 bases and 5 bases, there was a span of 12 bases. The CDR3 loop spans 14 amino acids. CDR3 DNA: TGTGCCAGCAGTTACCGGATGAGAAACGAGACCCAGTACTTC. Translated, it gives CASSYRMRNETQYF.

The V and J genes are TRBV5-6 and TRBJ2-7, with no clear D. The germline gives CDR1 SGHDT, CDR2 YYEEEE. Trimming removed 0 bases from V and 3 bases from J, with 13 bases in between. The length of the CDR3 is 15 residues. As DNA, the CDR3 is TGTGCCAGCAGCTTGGGTCCCGAAGCAATCTACGAGCAGTACGTC. This sequence encodes CASSLGPEAIYEQYV.

Note on this clonotype: This clone may be a read error of a much larger clone one base away. This chain connects TRBV12-3 or TRBV12-4 to TRBJ2-3, with D possibly being TRBD2 (5 bases). The CDR3 has 15 residues. CDR3 bases: TGTGCCAGCAGTTTTCGGGAAGAGGGAACAGATACGCCGTATTTT. This encodes CASSFREEGTDTPYF.

There are a few counts of this clonotype. The chain employs TRBV7-2 and TRBJ2-5; TRBD2 is a possible D gene (7 bases). The CDR3 has 13 amino acids. V dropped 5 bases and J dropped 4 bases, with 11 bases sitting between them. From germline, CDR1 is SGHTA and CDR2 FQGNSA. The DNA of the CDR3 is TGTGCCAGCAGCGGGGGGGCCCCAGAGACCCAGTACTTC. Its translation: CASSGGAPETQYF.

V is TRBV5-1 and J is TRBJ2-7, with 11 positions matching TRBD1. Germline loops: CDR1 SGHRS, CDR2 YFSETQ. This CDR3 has 15 residues. The V and J ends lost 0 bases and 5 bases, in that order; junction bases with no gene match: 4. The CDR3, as DNA: TGCGCCAGCAGCTTGGACGGGACAGGGGGAGACGAGCAGTACGTC. This sequence encodes CASSLDGTGGDEQYV.

This clonotype was found a few times. The chain uses TRBV4-1 and TRBJ1-1, with D hard to call. Per the germline V gene, CDR1 is MGHRA and CDR2 is YSYEKL. V was trimmed by 3 bases and J by 1 base, leaving 18 bases between them. This CDR3 spans 17 amino acids. CDR3 in DNA: TGCGCCAGCAGCCATGCCCCCGGCAGGTTAAAGAACACTGAAGCTTTCTTT. The encoded protein is CASSHAPGRLKNTEAFF.

This sequence joins TRBV12-3 or TRBV12-4 and TRBJ2-7; D could derive from TRBD1 or TRBD2 (5 bases each). The CDR3 sequence is 15 residues long. V was cut by 0 bases and J by 0 bases, with 9 bases left in between. CDR3 DNA sequence: TGTGCCAGCAGTTTAGCGGGGGTCAGCTCCTACGAGCAGTACTTC. This encodes CASSLAGVSSYEQYF.

This clonotype was counted many times. The chain is built from TRBV5-1 and TRBJ1-1, with D possibly TRBD1 on 6 matching bases. The ends were cut back, 4 bases at V and 4 bases at J, with 8 bases in the middle. CDR1 and CDR2 (germline): SGHRS, YFSETQ. There are 12 residues in the CDR3. As DNA, the CDR3 is TGCGCCAGCAGCCTCAGGGGCACTGAAGCTTTCTTT. Amino acid sequence: CASSLRGTEAFF.

This clonotype has at least ten counts. V is TRBV10-2 and J is TRBJ1-1; a possible D gene is TRBD1 (5 bases). The CDR3 spans 14 residues. Germline CDR1 is WSHSY and CDR2 is SAAADI. V lost 6 bases and J 5 bases, leaving 16 bases between the germline ends. The DNA for the CDR3 is TGCGCCAGCAGCGAACAGGTTGGAGGTACTGAAGCTTTCTTT. Translating it yields CASSEQVGGTEAFF.

There are a few counts of this clonotype. The chain carries TRBV7-2 and TRBJ2-7; 8 nucleotides match TRBD2. Germline CDR1 is SGHTA and CDR2 is FQGNSA. With 3 bases clipped from V and 2 bases from J, the junction kept 3 bases outside the gene matches. The CDR3 is made up of 14 amino acids. CDR3 sequence reads: CASSLGLETYEQYF. CDR3 sequence (DNA): TGTGCCAGCAGCTTGGGACTAGAAACCTACGAGCAGTACTTC. The entire variable domain, with the rest obtained from reference TRBV7-2 and TRBJ2-7, is as follows: GAGVSQSPSNKVTEKGKDVELRCDPISGHTALYWYRQSLGQGLEFLIYFQGNSAPDKSGLPSDRFSAERTGGSVSTLTIQRTQQEDSAVYLCASSLGLETYEQYFGPGTRLTVT.

The V call is TRBV7-9, the J call TRBJ2-3; possibly TRBD1 for D (7 bases). The germline V and J ends were trimmed by 5 bases and 0 bases, with 12 bases remaining between them. The CDR3 contains 15 residues. Germline CDR1 and CDR2: SEHNR and FQNEAQ (reference sequence). The CDR3: CASSPQGGSTDTQYF. The CDR3 nucleotides are TGTGCCAGCAGCCCGCAGGGGGGAAGCACAGATACGCAGTATTTT.

The V call is TRBV5-1, the J call TRBJ2-1; D might be TRBD2 (7 bases). There are 14 residues in the CDR3. V lost 7 bases, J lost 6 bases, and 17 bases lay in between. From germline, CDR1 is SGHRS and CDR2 YFSETQ. For the CDR3, the DNA is TGCGCCAGCCGCGGAGGGGGGGCTTCCAATGAGCAGTTCTTC. Translating gives CASRGGGASNEQFF.

The chain combines TRBV4-1 with TRBJ1-5; 7 bases line up with TRBD1. This CDR3 has 15 residues. Germline values: CDR1 MGHRA, CDR2 YSYEKL. The V gene end was trimmed by 4 bases and the J gene end by 7 bases; junction bases not matched to a gene: 10. The CDR3 protein is CASSRGQPPRQPQHF. Here the CDR3 DNA reads TGCGCCAGCAGCCGGGGACAGCCACCCAGGCAGCCCCAGCATTTT.

The chain carries TRBV4-2 and TRBJ1-6, with D maybe TRBD1 (6 bases). The V end was cut by 2 bases, the J end by 5 bases, with 13 bases between. The CDR3 is 16 amino acids. CDR1 LGHNA and CDR2 YNFKEQ come from the germline V gene. The CDR3, as DNA: TGTGCCAGCAGCCAACTAGGGACACAGGATAATTCACCCCTCCACTTT. Its translation: CASSQLGTQDNSPLHF.

This clonotype was seen a handful of times. The chain employs TRBV2 and TRBJ2-3; 8 nucleotides agree with TRBD2. The CDR3 covers 14 residues. Germline V gene data show CDR1 as SNHLY and CDR2 as FYNNEI. The V segment lost 6 bases and the J segment 1 base; nucleotides outside the gene matches: 3. The CDR3 DNA reads TGTGCCAGCAGACCACTAGCGGGCACAGATACGCAGTATTTT. It yields the protein CASRPLAGTDTQYF.

This clonotype has at least ten counts. This CDR3 is CASNPPAPNQPQHF. The CDR3 DNA follows: TGTGCCAGTAACCCTCCAGCGCCCAATCAGCCCCAGCATTTT. The chain combines TRBV19 with TRBJ1-5; D is unresolved. V was pared by 7 bases and J by 3 bases, with 13 bases between. Germline loops: CDR1 LNHDA, CDR2 SQIVND (reference sequence). The CDR3 length is 14 residues.

This clonotype was picked up a small number of times. CDR3 sequence reads: CASSTSTGESYNEQFF. The CDR3 DNA sequence: TGTGCCAGCAGTACCTCGACAGGGGAGTCCTACAATGAGCAGTTCTTC. The chain uses TRBV6-2 or TRBV6-3 and TRBJ2-1; 8 bases match TRBD1. The CDR3 is 16 amino acids. V gave up 5 bases and J gave up 1 base; unmatched junction bases: 7. Germline CDR1 MNHEY, CDR2 SVGEGT.

In its sample, this clonotype was seen a few times. V gene TRBV28 combines with J gene TRBJ2-7; D is unresolved. Germline V gene data show CDR1 as MDHEN and CDR2 as SYDVKM. Trimming shortened V by 6 bases and J by 6 bases, and 21 bases separated the two germline ends. This CDR3 contains 15 residues. The CDR3 here is CASSPLGARYGEQYV. CDR3 DNA sequence: TGTGCCAGCAGCCCCCTCGGCGCGAGGTACGGCGAGCAGTACGTC.

This clonotype was detected only a few times. The genes are TRBV20-1 and TRBJ1-1; D is undetermined. Germline CDR1 is DFQATT and CDR2 is SNEGSKA (reference sequence). The CDR3 length is 12 residues. Trimming took 5 bases from V and 0 from J, leaving 7 bases between them. The DNA for the CDR3 is TGCAGTGCTCGGTCCATGAACACTGAAGCTTTCTTT. The encoded protein is CSARSMNTEAFF.

This clonotype appeared a few times. The chain combines TRBV20-1 with TRBJ1-2; the D is unclear. Trimming left V 4 bases short and J 5 bases short, with 14 bases between. CDR3 size: 13 residues. CDR1 DFQATT and CDR2 SNEGSKA come from the germline V gene (reference sequence). The CDR3 coding sequence is TGCAGTGCTATGACCGGTTTAGGATATGGCTACACCTTC. This sequence encodes CSAMTGLGYGYTF.

The chain employs TRBV6-1 and TRBJ1-5; perhaps TRBD1 as D (6 bases). The V and J ends lost 6 bases and 4 bases respectively, with 16 bases between them. CDR3 length equals 15 residues. CDR1 MNHNS and CDR2 SASEGT come from the germline V gene. The CDR3 sequence is CASRTQGLRNQPQHF. Written as DNA, the CDR3 is TGTGCCAGCAGGACACAGGGCTTGAGGAATCAGCCCCAGCATTTT.

This clonotype has just a few counts. The CDR3 DNA follows: TGTGCCAGCAGTTTAATGGGTCCCGGCACCGGGGAGCTGTTTTTT. This codes for CASSLMGPGTGELFF. The chain employs TRBV27 and TRBJ2-2; D gene ambiguous. This CDR3 is 15 amino acids long. V shed 2 bases and J shed 4 bases, with 11 bases lying between them. The germline V gene has CDR1 MNHEY and CDR2 SMNVEV (reference sequence).